This is a list of T cell receptor beta chains from one sample in a study of cytomegalovirus exposure and HLA in healthy donors. The protocol was immunoSEQ multiplex PCR, while the TCRdb copy is restricted to in-frame clones and leaves out a portion. The sample holds approximately 160,000 clones; around four fifths are singletons and the top ten take about 4%. The sequenced sample was PBMCs. The receptors were gathered from a man between 50 and 59 years old in good health and CMV-seropositive. The conserved cysteine and the conserved F or W are not part of the CDR3 here. The order of the fields is CDR3 length, V gene, J gene, CDR3 protein.

len: 12; v_gene: TRBV6-4; j_gene: TRBJ1-6; CDR3aa: ASSEGLAESPLH
len: 13; v_gene: TRBV7-2; j_gene: TRBJ2-5; CDR3aa: ASSSTSGQQETQY
len: 15; v_gene: TRBV7-9; j_gene: TRBJ1-3; CDR3aa: ASNPKYRELSGNTIY
len: 13; v_gene: TRBV7-6; j_gene: TRBJ2-7; CDR3aa: ASSLKRQGASEQY
len: 9; v_gene: TRBV25-1; j_gene: TRBJ1-2; CDR3aa: ASSRGYGYT
len: 10; v_gene: TRBV10-3; j_gene: TRBJ1-1; CDR3aa: AISDPGAEAF
len: 13; v_gene: TRBV7-8; j_gene: TRBJ2-3; CDR3aa: ASSLGGGGADTQY
len: 13; v_gene: TRBV7-7; j_gene: TRBJ1-4; CDR3aa: ASSCRTAGNEKLF
len: 13; v_gene: TRBV27; j_gene: TRBJ2-3; CDR3aa: ASSFVSGGTDTQY
len: 11; v_gene: TRBV28; j_gene: TRBJ2-7; CDR3aa: ASYDRGRYEQY
len: 14; v_gene: TRBV28; j_gene: TRBJ2-2; CDR3aa: ASSTTGASNTGELF
len: 11; v_gene: TRBV13; j_gene: TRBJ2-5; CDR3aa: ASSEDRAETQY
len: 16; v_gene: TRBV19; j_gene: TRBJ1-5; CDR3aa: ASSVGDRIIYSNQPQH
len: 10; v_gene: TRBV19; j_gene: TRBJ2-7; CDR3aa: ASSVDSYEQY
len: 11; v_gene: TRBV19; j_gene: TRBJ2-7; CDR3aa: ASSPGQTYEQY
len: 8; v_gene: TRBV10-2; j_gene: TRBJ2-7; CDR3aa: ASGQYEQY
len: 10; v_gene: TRBV11-2; j_gene: TRBJ2-7; CDR3aa: ASSLGTYEQY
len: 13; v_gene: TRBV28; j_gene: TRBJ1-5; CDR3aa: ASSLPGIRNQPQH
len: 12; v_gene: TRBV6-5; j_gene: TRBJ1-2; CDR3aa: ASTAGQTNYGYT
len: 14; v_gene: TRBV7-9; j_gene: TRBJ2-4; CDR3aa: SSSPFSGQGGNIQY
len: 12; v_gene: TRBV5-1; j_gene: TRBJ2-4; CDR3aa: ASSTGTVQNIQY
len: 13; v_gene: TRBV12-2; j_gene: TRBJ2-1; CDR3aa: ASRLALAVVDEQF
len: 14; v_gene: TRBV9; j_gene: TRBJ2-3; CDR3aa: ASSAQQGVTTDTQY
len: 12; v_gene: TRBV19; j_gene: TRBJ2-3; CDR3aa: ASSIGGSTDTQY
len: 22; v_gene: TRBV12-2; j_gene: TRBJ2-1; CDR3aa: ASRIRWEGSSSSGQGHGLTCTF
len: 11; v_gene: TRBV7-6; j_gene: TRBJ1-5; CDR3aa: ASSFNENQPQH
len: 14; v_gene: TRBV28; j_gene: TRBJ2-1; CDR3aa: ASSSWTSGRYNEQF
len: 12; v_gene: TRBV28; j_gene: TRBJ1-2; CDR3aa: ASRPTGGVYGYT
len: 13; v_gene: TRBV9; j_gene: .; CDR3aa: ASSVATGVDYEQY
len: 12; v_gene: TRBV21-1; j_gene: TRBJ1-2; CDR3aa: ASNRTLTNYGYT